Given below is one T cell receptor beta chain in context. This receptor's antigen is unknown. Base qualities are not provided; no much larger clone lies one nucleotide away. The donors belonged to the validation cohort of around 130 subjects, which was separate from the 666-subject first cohort. These data originate in a study of cytomegalovirus exposure and HLA in healthy donors listed by TCRdb under 2017. Context from the whole study: The 500 to 800 repertoires of the first cohort and the 120 validation repertoires were produced on the same platform, according to a later analysis. The study was designed to test whether signatures of past pathogen exposure could be identified by cataloging public T cell receptors. Besides the first cohort of roughly 700 subjects, a separate validation cohort made up of some 110 different subjects was used. High-throughput TCR immunosequencing, statistical association of individual TCRs with disease status, and machine learning were combined to predict cytomegalovirus infection status.

Findings and caveats that apply to the study as a whole: The study gave a list of more than 150 TCR beta chains associated with cytomegalovirus. A later analysis lacked HLA typing for the validation cohort, so it scored co-occurrence in that cohort across all 110 or so repertoires. Most TCR sequences were observed very rarely across donors, whereas some public TCRs were present in many individuals. Subsequent analysis determined that TCRs grouped into clusters in the first cohort also showed a tendency toward co-occurrence across the 90 to 150 validation repertoires, and about 93% of cluster scores exceeded 0. Three of the identified cytomegalovirus-associated TCR beta chains were confirmed in vitro to be specific for cytomegalovirus antigens. The authors suggested that the approach could potentially be generalized to other disease states and immunological phenotypes. The classifier was reported to diagnose cytomegalovirus status with high specificity and sensitivity in both the original cohort and the validation cohort.

The library was built by means of the immunoSEQ multiplex PCR assay. The source study handled its data this way. To diagnose cytomegalovirus status from the catalog of TCR beta chain sequences, a statistical classification framework was built. In its TCRdb copy, this immuneACCESS table keeps in-frame sequences only and misses some clones. Where compared with another copy, unresolved V genes explain less than half of these, and the others have no known cause. V and J calls and clone size are those listed in that table; D and trimming were worked out from the DNA. Within this sample are about 180,000 clones, with approximately 81% of them counted one time only. Jointly, the top ten make up around a sixth of the sample. The TCR comes from a man younger than 35 in good health and CMV-seropositive. Material for sequencing was PBMCs.

In nucleotide form, the sequence is TGTGCCAGCAGCCCGGGTGGGGGGTCCACTGAAGCTTTCTTT. Its coded protein is CASSPGGGSTEAFF. The chain is assembled from TRBV5-6 and TRBJ1-1; a tentative D match to TRBD1 spans 5 bases. The germline V gene specifies SGHDT as CDR1 and YYEEEE as CDR2. Trimming at the junction amounts to 4 bases on V and 4 bases on J, and the germline ends lie 14 bases apart. Counted from cysteine to phenylalanine, this CDR3 has 14 amino acids. CDR3 DNA is the only sequence kept; it has 42 bases, read in frame from the first base.